The 8 T cell receptor beta chains in this list originate from one sample, sequenced in a study of blood T cell repertoires in COVID-19. The protocol was immunoSEQ multiplex PCR, while the TCRdb copy is restricted to in-frame clones and leaves out a portion. Counted here are 140,000 or so clones, roughly nine tenths occurring once; the ten biggest clones make up about 1.5%. The sequenced sample was peripheral blood. These receptors were obtained from a human donor in a cohort sampled during active COVID-19.

The chain combines TRBV11-2 with TRBJ2-3, with 7 bases lining up with TRBD1. The CDR3 sequence is 15 residues long. Germline CDR1 and CDR2: SGHAT and FQNNGV. The junction had 6 bases not matched to a gene; V was cut back by 4 bases and J by 2 bases. CDR3 nucleotide sequence: TGTGCCAGCAGCTACAGGGGTCCATTCACAGATACGCAGTATTTT. It specifies CASSYRGPFTDTQYF.

This chain connects TRBV6-5 to TRBJ2-7; 7 bases map to TRBD1. This CDR3 has 14 residues. V lost 6 bases and J lost 3; bases outside the gene matches: 8. The germline V gene encodes CDR1 MNHEY and CDR2 SVGAGI. The CDR3 DNA follows: TGTGCCAGCAGATATTCGACAGGGCTCTACGAGCAGTACTTC. Translating it yields CASRYSTGLYEQYF.

The CDR3 region has the DNA TGTGCCAGCAGTTTGGGACTAGCGGGGGCCTACGAGCAGTACTTC. This codes for CASSLGLAGAYEQYF. The chain is built from TRBV13 and TRBJ2-7; 14 nucleotides agree with TRBD2. J lost 2 bases, V lost 6 bases, and 3 bases had no gene match. From germline, CDR1 is PRHDT and CDR2 FYEKMQ (reference sequence). CDR3 size: 15 residues.

This clone occurred once. V usage is TRBV4-2 and J usage is TRBJ1-2; the D gene is possibly TRBD1 (6 bases). The CDR3 is made up of 14 amino acids. The V gene's germline CDR1 is LGHNA and CDR2 YNFKEQ. The V end was cut by 1 base, the J end by 0 bases, with 6 bases between. CDR3 loop: CASSQGTANYGYTF. CDR3 coding DNA: TGTGCCAGCAGCCAAGGGACAGCTAACTATGGCTACACCTTC.

CDR3 nucleotides: TGCGCCAGCAGCTTGGATTCCCCGGACAGGGGCAAGAGTACCCAGTACTTC. Amino acids: CASSLDSPDRGKSTQYF. This chain links TRBV5-1 with TRBJ2-5; 9 bases align to TRBD1. Germline V lookup: CDR1 SGHRS, CDR2 YFSETQ. The CDR3 is made up of 17 amino acids. The junction had 14 bases not matched to a gene; V was cut back by 0 bases and J by 8 bases.

The gene calls are TRBV6-5 and TRBJ1-2, with a possible D match to TRBD1 (6 bases). The CDR3 contains 12 residues. The V end was cut by 5 bases, the J end by 8 bases, with 12 bases between. CDR1 and CDR2 from the germline V gene are MNHEY and SVGAGI. DNA for the CDR3: TGTGCCAGCAGTAAAACAGGGCTCGGCTACACCTTC. Residues: CASSKTGLGYTF.

CDR3 protein: CSVGPRGNTEAFF. The DNA for the CDR3 is TGCAGCGTCGGACCCAGGGGGAACACTGAAGCTTTCTTT. The V call is TRBV29-1, the J call TRBJ1-1; D possibly corresponds to TRBD1 (6 bases). V was shortened by 6 bases and J by 1 base, with 12 bases between the two germline ends. Germline V lookup: CDR1 SQVTM, CDR2 ANQGSEA. This CDR3 region has 13 residues.

The chain employs TRBV9 and TRBJ2-3, with D tentatively TRBD2 (5 bases). V shed 2 bases and J shed 6 bases, with 19 bases lying between them. CDR3 length equals 16 residues. Germline lookup yields CDR1 SGDLS and CDR2 YYNGEE. Here the CDR3 DNA reads TGTGCCAGCAGCGTGGAGGCAGAGCCGCCCTGGGATACGCAGTATTTT. As protein: CASSVEAEPPWDTQYF.